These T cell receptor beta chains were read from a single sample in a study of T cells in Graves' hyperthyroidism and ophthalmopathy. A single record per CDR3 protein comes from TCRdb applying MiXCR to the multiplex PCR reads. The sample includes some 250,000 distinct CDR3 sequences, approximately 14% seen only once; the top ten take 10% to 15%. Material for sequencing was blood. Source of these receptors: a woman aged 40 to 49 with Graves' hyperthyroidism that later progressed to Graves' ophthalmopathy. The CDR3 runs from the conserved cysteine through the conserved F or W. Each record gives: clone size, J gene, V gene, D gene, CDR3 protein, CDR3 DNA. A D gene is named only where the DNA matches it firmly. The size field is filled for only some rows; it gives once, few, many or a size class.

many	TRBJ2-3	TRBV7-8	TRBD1	CASSASPPDRGRSDTQYF	TGTGCCAGCAGCGCATCCCCACCTGACAGGGGGCGGTCAGATACGCAGTATTTT
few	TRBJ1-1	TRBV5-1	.	CASSLHGNTEAFF	TGCGCCAGCAGCTTGCACGGGAACACTGAAGCTTTCTTT
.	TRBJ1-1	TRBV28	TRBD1	CTSSSGQGGTEAFF	TGTACCAGCAGTTCCGGACAGGGTGGCACTGAAGCTTTCTTT
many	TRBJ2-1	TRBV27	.	CASSPIYGMAYNEQFF	TGTGCCAGCAGCCCGATTTATGGAATGGCCTACAATGAGCAGTTCTTC
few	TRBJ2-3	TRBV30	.	CAWSPPSRAQYF	TGTGCCTGGAGTCCGCCCTCCAGGGCGCAGTATTTT
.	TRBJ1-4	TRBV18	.	CASSPPSTNEKLFF	TGTGCCAGCTCACCTCCTTCAACTAATGAAAAACTGTTTTTT
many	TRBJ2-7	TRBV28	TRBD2	CASSPHRPGTSGASYEQYF	TGTGCCAGCAGTCCCCACCGCCCCGGGACTAGCGGGGCCTCCTACGAGCAGTACTTC
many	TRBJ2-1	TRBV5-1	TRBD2	CASSFSGTSYNEQFF	TGCGCCAGCAGTTTTAGCGGGACCTCCTACAATGAGCAGTTCTTC
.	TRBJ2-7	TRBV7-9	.	CASSFDSTGEGEQYF	TGTGCCAGCAGCTTTGATTCGACAGGGGAGGGCGAGCAGTACTTC
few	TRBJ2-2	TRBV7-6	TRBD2	CASSSLPLPSGNTGELFF	TGTGCCAGCAGCTCCCTCCCCTTACCTAGCGGTAACACCGGGGAGCTGTTTTTT
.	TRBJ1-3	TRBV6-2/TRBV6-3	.	CASSRGTVYSGNTIYF	TGTGCCAGCAGTCGGGGGACGGTTTACTCTGGAAACACCATATATTTT
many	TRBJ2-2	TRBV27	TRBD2	CASSLAGPNTGELFF	TGTGCCAGCAGCCTAGCGGGACCGAACACCGGGGAGCTGTTTTTT
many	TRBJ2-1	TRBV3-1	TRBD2	CASSGGSPFDEQFF	TGTGCCAGCAGCGGCGGGAGTCCCTTCGATGAGCAGTTCTTC
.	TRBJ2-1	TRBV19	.	CASSMNFISYNEQFF	TGTGCCAGTAGTATGAACTTCATCTCCTACAATGAGCAGTTCTTC
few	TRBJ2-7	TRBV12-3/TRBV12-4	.	CASSPSRSSYEQYF	TGTGCCAGCAGTCCCTCGCGCTCCTCCTACGAGCAGTACTTC
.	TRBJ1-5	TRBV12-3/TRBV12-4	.	CASSPSLTEGNQPQHF	TGTGCCAGCAGCCCCTCTCTGACAGAGGGCAATCAGCCCCAGCATTTT
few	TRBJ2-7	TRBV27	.	CASSLSGGGYSSYEQYF	TGTGCCAGCAGTTTATCGGGGGGCGGGTATAGCTCCTACGAGCAGTACTTC
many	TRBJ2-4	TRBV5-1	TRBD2	CASSFTGGDIQYF	TGCGCCAGCAGCTTTACGGGAGGGGACATTCAGTACTTC
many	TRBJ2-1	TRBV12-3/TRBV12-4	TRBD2	CACRLAGGPGEQFF	TGTGCCTGTAGATTAGCGGGAGGGCCTGGTGAGCAGTTCTTC
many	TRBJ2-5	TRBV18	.	CASSPRGFDETQYF	TGTGCCAGCTCACCACGGGGTTTCGACGAGACCCAGTACTTC
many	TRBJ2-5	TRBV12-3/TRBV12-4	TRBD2	CASRPGRTSLETQYF	TGTGCCAGCAGACCCGGAAGGACTAGCCTTGAGACCCAGTACTTC
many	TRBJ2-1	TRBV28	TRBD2	CASSTSPGLATNNEQFF	TGTGCCAGCAGTACCTCCCCAGGACTAGCGACCAACAATGAGCAGTTCTTC
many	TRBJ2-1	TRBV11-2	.	CASSLGASSYNEQFF	TGTGCCAGCAGCTTAGGAGCTAGCTCCTACAATGAGCAGTTCTTC
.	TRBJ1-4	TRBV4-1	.	CASSYNPGYEKLFF	TGCGCCAGCAGCTACAACCCTGGTTATGAAAAACTGTTTTTT
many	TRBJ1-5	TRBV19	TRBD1	CASKSRTGDQPQHF	TGTGCCAGTAAATCCCGGACAGGTGATCAGCCCCAGCATTTT
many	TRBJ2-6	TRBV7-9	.	CASSLAFQGRNSGANVLTF	TGTGCCAGCAGCTTAGCGTTTCAGGGCCGTAACTCTGGGGCCAACGTCCTGACTTTC
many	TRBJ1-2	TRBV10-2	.	CASSESRGGEENGYTF	TGCGCCAGCAGTGAGTCGAGAGGGGGAGAAGAAAATGGCTACACCTTC
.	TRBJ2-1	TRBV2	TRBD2	CASSVLAGVGGGIYNEQFF	TGTGCCAGCAGTGTTCTAGCGGGAGTCGGTGGGGGAATCTACAATGAGCAGTTCTTC
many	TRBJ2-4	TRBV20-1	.	CSASPVLKNIQYF	TGCAGTGCCTCGCCGGTCCTCAAAAACATTCAGTACTTC
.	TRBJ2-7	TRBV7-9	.	CASSFNPYEQYF	TGTGCCAGCAGCTTCAACCCCTACGAGCAGTACTTC
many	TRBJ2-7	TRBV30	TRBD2	CAWSVFPPGGFEQYF	TGTGCCTGGAGTGTATTTCCCCCGGGGGGGTTCGAGCAGTACTTC
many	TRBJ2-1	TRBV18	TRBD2	CASSPLAGTSGRNEQFF	TGTGCCAGCTCACCACTAGCCGGGACTAGCGGGAGGAATGAGCAGTTCTTC
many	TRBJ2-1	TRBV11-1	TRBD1	CASSLRRGPHNEQFF	TGTGCCAGCAGCTTACGCAGGGGGCCCCACAATGAGCAGTTCTTC
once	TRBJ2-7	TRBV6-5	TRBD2	CASSNRDYFYEQYF	TGTGCCAGCAGTAACCGGGACTATTTCTACGAGCAGTACTTC
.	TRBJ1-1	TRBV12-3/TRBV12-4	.	CASSPQSIGTEAFF	TGTGCCAGCAGCCCCCAGTCTATCGGGACTGAAGCTTTCTTT
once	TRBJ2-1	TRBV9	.	CASSVDSSSYNEQFF	TGTGCCAGCAGCGTAGACTCGAGCTCCTACAATGAGCAGTTCTTC
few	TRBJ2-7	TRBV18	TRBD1	CASSFRDRLYF	TGTGCCAGCTCATTCCGGGACAGGCTGTACTTC
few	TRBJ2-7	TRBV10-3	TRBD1	CAINSGQGAYEQYF	TGTGCCATCAATTCCGGACAGGGGGCCTACGAGCAGTACTTC
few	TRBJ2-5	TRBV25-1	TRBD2	CASSGYSGRRETQYF	TGTGCCAGCAGTGGGTATAGCGGGAGGAGAGAGACCCAGTACTTC
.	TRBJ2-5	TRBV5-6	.	CASSPSWGLRETQYF	TGTGCCAGCAGCCCGAGCTGGGGGCTAAGGGAGACCCAGTACTTC
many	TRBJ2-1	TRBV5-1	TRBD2	CASSTGTTHSYNEQFF	TGCGCCAGCAGCACCGGGACTACTCACTCCTACAATGAGCAGTTCTTC
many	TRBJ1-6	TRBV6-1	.	CASSYSGYNSPLHF	TGTGCCAGCAGTTACAGCGGCTATAATTCACCCCTCCACTTT
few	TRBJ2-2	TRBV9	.	CASSDGSGTGELFF	TGTGCCAGCAGCGATGGGAGTGGCACCGGGGAGCTGTTTTTT
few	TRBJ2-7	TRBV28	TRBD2	CASSRPGTSGGYEQYF	TGTGCCAGCAGTCGTCCCGGGACTAGCGGGGGCTACGAGCAGTACTTC
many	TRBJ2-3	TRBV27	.	CASSLYGFDTDTQYF	TGTGCCAGCAGTTTATACGGATTTGACACAGATACGCAGTATTTT
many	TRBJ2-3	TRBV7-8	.	CASSLFSSGTDTQYF	TGTGCCAGCAGCTTATTCTCTAGCGGCACAGATACGCAGTATTTT
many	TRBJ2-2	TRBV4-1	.	CASSQDDGSGTIRAGELFF	TGCGCCAGCAGCCAGGATGACGGTTCCGGCACCATCAGGGCCGGGGAGCTGTTTTTT
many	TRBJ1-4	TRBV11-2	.	CASSARTTGDEKLFF	TGTGCCAGCAGCGCCCGCACGACGGGAGATGAAAAACTGTTTTTT
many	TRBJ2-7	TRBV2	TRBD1	CACRQGPYEQYF	TGTGCCTGCCGACAGGGCCCCTACGAGCAGTACTTC
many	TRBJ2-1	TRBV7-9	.	CASSPNHNEQFF	TGTGCCAGCAGCCCCAACCACAATGAGCAGTTCTTC
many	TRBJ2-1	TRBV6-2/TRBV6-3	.	CASSYSLLRGGQRNEQFF	TGTGCCAGCAGTTACTCGCTTCTTCGGGGCGGACAGCGTAATGAGCAGTTCTTC
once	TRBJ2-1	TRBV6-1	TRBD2	CASSAGRLELGLAGVWEQFF	TGTGCCAGCAGTGCAGGGCGTCTGGAGCTGGGACTAGCGGGAGTCTGGGAGCAGTTCTTC
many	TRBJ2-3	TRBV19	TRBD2	CAASSGRLLTDTQYF	TGTGCCGCTTCGAGCGGGAGGCTTCTCACAGATACGCAGTATTTT